This TCR beta chain originates from a study of vaccination and CD4 T cells after COVID-19. Study context: Convalescent patients gave post-COVID blood a median about 110 days post-diagnosis, range 35 to 161.

General study points: Among reactive clones from convalescent patients, a median around 84% appeared only post-vaccination.

Treatment in this sample: roughly ten-day PBMC culture with coronavirus spike peptide pools or control peptides (ViraFEST assay). On this clonotype itself: Its matching antigen is unknown.

This CDR3 contains 14 residues. Germline V gene data show CDR1 as DFQATT and CDR2 as SNEGSKA (reference sequence). The Oncomine TCR Beta short-read assay was what sequenced the DNA obtained from cultured CD4+ T cells. TCRdb itself ran the PCR reads through MiXCR, one entry per CDR3 protein. The data show roughly 24,000 distinct CDR3 sequences, 64% seen once. Sequenced input: CD4+ T cells from blood, cultured in vitro. The source of this sequence is a human donor who had recovered from COVID-19. The chain joins TRBV20-1 to TRBJ2-3; no reliable D call. CDR3 region: CGFGPSHGTDTQYF. DNA of the CDR3: TGCGGATTCGGACCAAGCCACGGCACAGATACGCAGTATTTT.